Shown below are 17 T cell receptor beta chains from a single sample sequenced in a study of patients and donors after allogeneic stem cell transplantation. One entry per CDR3 protein results from TCRdb running MiXCR on the RT-PCR reads. Of some 60,000 distinct CDR3 sequences listed, 13% are singletons. The specimen sequenced was blood, either unsorted or a sorted T cell fraction (not recorded which). These receptors all come from a human donor who was either an allogeneic HSCT recipient or a stem cell or donor lymphocyte infusion donor (not recorded which). It is not recorded whose cells these are; they may come from a transplant donor.

The chain uses TRBV29-1 and TRBJ1-2; D is undetermined. With 0 bases removed from V and 7 bases from J, the gap between germline ends came to 15 bases. Germline V gene sequence: CDR1 SQVTM, CDR2 ANQGSEA. The CDR3 sequence is 14 residues long. The CDR3 nucleotides read TGCAGCGTTGAAGATGTAGCGAACGACTGTGGCTACACCTTC. Protein sequence: CSVEDVANDCGYTF. Complete variable domain (other parts from reference TRBV29-1 and TRBJ1-2): SAVISQKPSRDICQRGTSLTIQCQVDSQVTMMFWYRQQPGQSLTLIATANQGSEATYESGFVIDKFPISRPNLTFSTLTVSNMSPEDSSIYLCSVEDVANDCGYTFGSGTRLTVV.

This clonotype was found many times. The chain has TRBV20-1 and TRBJ1-1, with D hard to call. With 6 bases removed from V and 0 bases from J, the gap between germline ends came to 11 bases. CDR3 length equals 13 residues. Germline CDR1 and CDR2: DFQATT and SNEGSKA (reference sequence). As DNA, the CDR3 is TGCAGTGCCCCCGGGCCTCTGAACACTGAAGCTTTCTTT. Translating gives CSAPGPLNTEAFF.

The chain employs TRBV6-1 and TRBJ2-1; TRBD2 matches 10 bases. The V segment lost 5 bases and the J segment 4 bases; nucleotides outside the gene matches: 14. CDR1 is MNHNS and CDR2 is SASEGT in the germline V gene. The CDR3 runs 18 residues. The CDR3 protein is CASSQLAGEGSMYNEQFF. CDR3 nucleotides: TGTGCCAGCAGTCAGCTAGCGGGAGAGGGGTCTATGTACAATGAGCAGTTCTTC.

This clonotype was seen only a few times. The chain combines TRBV15 with TRBJ1-5; 7 bases are a match to TRBD1. The germline CDR1 and CDR2 sequences are LNHNV and YYDKDF (reference sequence). V gave up 3 bases and J gave up 0 bases; unmatched junction bases: 2. The CDR3 has 15 residues. CDR3 residues: CATSRGDSSNQPQHF. CDR3 bases: TGTGCCACCAGCAGGGGGGACAGTAGCAATCAGCCCCAGCATTTT.

J is TRBJ2-3 and V is TRBV6-5; possibly TRBD1 or TRBD2 for D (5 bases each). CDR3 length equals 15 residues. V gave up 2 bases and J gave up 0 bases, with 9 bases separating them. The germline gives CDR1 MNHEY, CDR2 SVGAGI. The CDR3 here is CASSYGGVSTDTQYF. In DNA form, the CDR3 reads TGTGCCAGCAGTTACGGGGGAGTTAGCACAGATACGCAGTATTTT.

The table lists this clonotype with a few counts. The J gene is TRBJ2-5, the V gene TRBV11-2; D unclear. CDR1 is SGHAT, CDR2 FQNNGV, per germline. Trimming shortened V by 0 bases and J by 0 bases, and 14 bases separated the two germline ends. The CDR3 is made up of 17 amino acids. DNA for the CDR3: TGTGCCAGCAGCTTAGAGATTGGTAGGGCAAACCAAGAGACCCAGTACTTC. This encodes CASSLEIGRANQETQYF.

This clonotype has just a few counts. The J gene is TRBJ2-2, the V gene TRBV18; 7 positions match TRBD2. Per the germline V gene, CDR1 is KGHSH and CDR2 is LQKENI. CDR3 length: 16 residues. The V and J ends lost 8 bases and 1 base, in that order; junction bases with no gene match: 10. The CDR3 DNA follows: TGTGCCAGCCCCCGGGGAGGGTCCAGGAACACCGGGGAGCTGTTTTTT. Residues: CASPRGGSRNTGELFF.

In regard to this clonotype: A much bigger clone sits one base away, suggesting this may be a read error. The CDR3 reads CASSQALRQGGTGELFF. In DNA, the CDR3 is TGTGCCAGCAGCCAAGCTTTGAGGCAGGGGGGAACCGGGGAGCTGTTTTTT. The chain has TRBV3-1 and TRBJ2-2, with D possibly TRBD1 on 7 matching bases. In germline, CDR1 is LGHDT, CDR2 YNNKEL (reference sequence). The V and J ends lost 1 base and 5 bases respectively, with 17 bases between them. The CDR3 has 17 residues.

This clonotype has a count of ten or more. The genes are TRBV7-2 and TRBJ1-5; unclear D gene. CDR1 SGHTA and CDR2 FQGNSA come from the germline V gene. The CDR3 runs 15 residues. Trimming took off 1 base at V and 0 bases at J, with 7 bases between the two ends. CDR3 protein: CASSLVDYSNQPQHF. CDR3 bases: TGTGCCAGCAGCTTAGTAGATTATAGCAATCAGCCCCAGCATTTT.

This clonotype was detected a few times. This chain links TRBV3-1 with TRBJ2-1; TRBD2 might be the D (6 bases). Germline CDR1 reads LGHDT; CDR2 reads YNNKEL (reference sequence). The CDR3 runs 14 residues. Trimming removed 0 bases from V and 8 bases from J, with 11 bases in between. The CDR3 here is CASSQDLWGDEQFF. Written as DNA, the CDR3 is TGTGCCAGCAGCCAAGATCTCTGGGGGGATGAGCAGTTCTTC.

This clonotype was seen ten or more times. The chain couples TRBV7-9 to TRBJ2-1; D unresolved. The CDR3 totals 15 residues. Germline V gene data show CDR1 as SEHNR and CDR2 as FQNEAQ (reference sequence). The V gene lost 2 bases and the J gene lost 2 bases, with 10 bases spanning the gap. The CDR3 DNA follows: TGTGCCAGCAGCTTACGGGCAGTCGCCTACAATGAGCAGTTCTTC. Translation: CASSLRAVAYNEQFF.

The chain uses TRBV12-3 or TRBV12-4 and TRBJ2-1; the match to TRBD2 covers 12 bases. Trimming at V came to 4 bases and at J to 8 bases, leaving 6 bases not matched to a gene. CDR3 length: 15 amino acids. CDR3 protein: CASSSPSGRGDEQFF. The CDR3 nucleotides are TGTGCCAGCAGTTCCCCTAGCGGGAGGGGGGATGAGCAGTTCTTC.

This clonotype was picked up many times. V gene TRBV7-9 combines with J gene TRBJ2-1; D call uncertain. Trimming stripped 5 bases from V and 4 bases from J, with 15 bases between. The CDR3 loop spans 15 amino acids. Germline V gene data show CDR1 as SEHNR and CDR2 as FQNEAQ (reference sequence). CDR3 DNA sequence: TGTGCCAGCAGCCCCCGTCGAGCTAGTTACAATGAGCAGTTCTTC. Translation: CASSPRRASYNEQFF.

This clonotype turned up a few times. The J gene is TRBJ2-5, the V gene TRBV5-1, with D perhaps being TRBD1 or TRBD2 (6 bases each). Germline V gene data show CDR1 as SGHRS and CDR2 as YFSETQ. The CDR3 sequence is 15 residues long. Trimming removed 2 bases from V and 2 bases from J, with 13 bases in between. In DNA, the CDR3 is TGCGCCAGCAGCTTTATAACAGGGACTCAAGAGACCCAGTACTTC. Amino acids: CASSFITGTQETQYF.

This clonotype has a handful of counts. The chain recombines TRBV9 with TRBJ2-1, with D tentatively TRBD1 (6 bases). Trimming stripped 0 bases from V and 4 bases from J, with 8 bases between. Germline V gene data show CDR1 as SGDLS and CDR2 as YYNGEE. The CDR3 runs to 14 residues. CDR3 bases: TGTGCCAGCAGCGTAGGAGGACAGTACAATGAGCAGTTCTTC. It specifies CASSVGGQYNEQFF.

V gene TRBV9 combines with J gene TRBJ1-1, with D unclear. Trimming took 1 base from V and 5 from J, leaving 9 bases between them. The germline CDR1 and CDR2 sequences are SGDLS and YYNGEE. The CDR3 totals 13 residues. CDR3 bases: TGTGCCAGCAGCGTAAGCGGTGGGACTGAAGCTTTCTTT. It yields the protein CASSVSGGTEAFF.

This clonotype was found many times. The chain links TRBV7-8 to TRBJ1-5; 7 nucleotides line up with TRBD1. CDR3 size: 15 residues. V shed 1 base and J 4 bases; nucleotides not matched to a gene: 4. Germline lookup yields CDR1 SGHVS and CDR2 FQNEAQ. In DNA, the CDR3 is TGTGCCAGCAGCTTAGGGACAGGAGGGAATCAGCCCCAGCATTTT. Encoded protein: CASSLGTGGNQPQHF.